This T cell receptor beta chain was found in a study of human T cells and chemical hapten exposure. Study observations and caveats: A positive correlation with patch test score was found for PT1 expanded TCR counts. Compared with pre-sensitization or healthy control sets, expanded TCRs clustered more.

This clonotype was counted only a few times. The target antigen is unknown. Regarding time point: patch test 1, 2 weeks after DPC sensitization. Treatment in this sample: therapeutic diphenylcyclopropenone sensitization with weekly scalp DPC. V was pared by 7 bases and J by 5 bases, with 5 bases of the junction left unmatched. The CDR3 spans 13 residues. CDR1 and CDR2 (germline): SGHRS, YFSETQ. Per the original methods: Samples contained a median of about 96,000 TCRs, with a range of roughly 20,000 to 750,000. TCRdb used MiXCR to reprocess the RACE reads, holding one entry per CDR3 protein. The V and J calls, along with clone size, are taken from TCRdb and not from the paper's own processing. The sample has 80,000 to 95,000 distinct CDR3 sequences, about 10% seen once.

The sequence was obtained from a woman aged 50 to 60 with alopecia areata. Some clones in this sample may be carry-over from other donors' samples. The source was whole blood, collected in connection with sensitization to the hapten diphenylcyclopropenone (DPC). This chain joins TRBV5-1 and TRBJ2-7, with 11 bases identical to TRBD2. The CDR3 protein is CASALAGVNEQYF. CDR3 bases: TGCGCCAGCGCACTAGCGGGAGTGAACGAGCAGTACTTC.